The next 11 T cell receptor beta chains were all read from a single sample in a study of blood T cell repertoires in COVID-19. Generated by immunoSEQ multiplex PCR, the TCRdb table keeps only in-frame clones and is missing some. The data contain some 250,000 clones, roughly 90% of them singletons. The sequenced sample consisted of PBMCs or T cells enriched from blood (not recorded which). These receptors all stem from a woman in her 40s with acute COVID-19.

J is TRBJ2-1 and V is TRBV4-1; possibly TRBD2 for D (5 bases). CDR3 length equals 15 residues. Trimming took 1 base from V and 6 from J, leaving 13 bases between them. Germline CDR1 and CDR2: MGHRA and YSYEKL. The CDR3 DNA follows: TGCGCCAGCAGCCAAGTCCCTAAGCGGATCAATGAGCAGTTCTTC. As protein: CASSQVPKRINEQFF.

V gene TRBV28 combines with J gene TRBJ2-3, with D possibly being TRBD2 (8 bases). Deletions cut 4 bases from V and 5 bases from J, with 22 bases between. Germline V gives CDR1 MDHEN, CDR2 SYDVKM. The CDR3 contains 17 residues. CDR3 DNA: TGTGCCAGCAGTTCACCTACTAGCGGACAGGCTTTAGATACGCAGTATTTT. Translating it yields CASSSPTSGQALDTQYF.

A word on this clone: One end of the junction varies from germline; a read error may be responsible. This chain joins TRBV3-1 (or the pseudogene TRBV3-2) and TRBJ2-7; D may be TRBD2 (6 bases). CDR3 length: 13 amino acids. CDR1 is LGHDT, CDR2 YNNKEL, per germline (reference sequence). In nucleotides, the CDR3 is TGTGCCAGCAGCCCCTTGGCCGGGACTGGGATAAGATTC. Protein product: CASSPLAGTGIRF.

The chain employs TRBV24-1 and TRBJ2-2, with 9 bases aligning to TRBD1. V gave up 5 bases and J gave up 1 base; unmatched junction bases: 10. There are 18 residues in the CDR3. CDR1 and CDR2 from the germline V gene are KGHDR and SFDVKD. The CDR3 DNA follows: TGTGCCACCAGTGCCGTACCGGGACAGGGTTTGAACACCGGGGAGCTGTTTTTT. Its protein product is CATSAVPGQGLNTGELFF.

The V call is TRBV7-8, the J call TRBJ2-2; D is possibly TRBD2 (5 bases). Deletions cut 11 bases from V and 2 bases from J, with 12 bases between. The CDR3 contains 13 residues. Germline V CDR1 and CDR2: SGHVS, FQNEAQ. The chain's CDR3 is CAGRSGNTGELFF. CDR3 bases: TGTGCCGGGCGGAGCGGAAACACCGGGGAGCTGTTTTTT. Looking up the rest from reference TRBV7-8 and TRBJ2-2 gives the full variable domain: GAGVSQSPRYKVAKRGQDVALRCDPISGHVSLFWYQQALGQGPEFLTYFQNEAQLDKSGLPSDRFFAERPEGSVSTLKIQRTQQEDSAVYLCAGRSGNTGELFFGEGSRLTVL.

The chain couples TRBV4-1 to TRBJ1-2, with TRBD1 identical over 7 bases. CDR1 is MGHRA, CDR2 YSYEKL, per germline. This CDR3 has 15 residues. V shed 3 bases and J 0 bases; nucleotides not matched to a gene: 4. CDR3 region: CASSQGQPTNYGYTF. In DNA form, the CDR3 reads TGCGCCAGCAGCCAGGGACAGCCTACTAACTATGGCTACACCTTC.

The chain employs TRBV6-1 and TRBJ2-7, with 8 positions matching TRBD2. This CDR3 is 15 amino acids long. The germline CDR1 and CDR2 sequences are MNHNS and SASEGT. V lost 3 bases, J lost 3 bases, and 7 bases stayed unmatched. The CDR3 reads CASSEGSGNYYEQYF. CDR3 sequence (DNA): TGTGCCAGCAGTGAGGGTAGCGGGAACTACTACGAGCAGTACTTC.

J is TRBJ1-2 and V is TRBV7-9; D not certain. Germline values: CDR1 SEHNR, CDR2 FQNEAQ (reference sequence). The CDR3 sequence is 14 residues long. V lost 0 bases and J lost 4, with 9 bases in between. CDR3 DNA: TGTGCCAGCAGCTTAGCGGCCGGGTTCTATGGCTACACCTTC. This sequence encodes CASSLAAGFYGYTF.

The chain is built from TRBV11-2 and TRBJ2-3, with 11 bases lining up with TRBD2. CDR3 length: 16 residues. Germline lookup yields CDR1 SGHAT and CDR2 FQNNGV. V was pared by 5 bases and J by 4 bases, with 8 bases of the junction left unmatched. The CDR3 DNA follows: TGTGCCAGCAGCGTTAGGGGGACTAGCGGTCCAGATACGCAGTATTTT. Protein sequence: CASSVRGTSGPDTQYF.

V usage is TRBV29-1 and J usage is TRBJ1-2, with D perhaps matching TRBD1 (5 bases). V shed 4 bases and J shed 7 bases, with 22 bases lying between them. Germline CDR1 is SQVTM and CDR2 is ANQGSEA. The CDR3 has 15 residues. The CDR3: CSVAGLITGGGGYTF. The CDR3 DNA reads as TGCAGCGTTGCGGGGCTGATTACGGGAGGAGGTGGCTACACCTTC.

The chain carries TRBV28 and TRBJ1-2; no definite D call. V was shortened by 6 bases and J by 5 bases, with 10 bases between the two germline ends. Germline-derived CDR1 and CDR2 are MDHEN and SYDVKM. The length of the CDR3 is 12 residues. CDR3 DNA sequence: TGTGCCAGCAGCTACCGGGTTTATGGCTACACCTTC. Translating it yields CASSYRVYGYTF.